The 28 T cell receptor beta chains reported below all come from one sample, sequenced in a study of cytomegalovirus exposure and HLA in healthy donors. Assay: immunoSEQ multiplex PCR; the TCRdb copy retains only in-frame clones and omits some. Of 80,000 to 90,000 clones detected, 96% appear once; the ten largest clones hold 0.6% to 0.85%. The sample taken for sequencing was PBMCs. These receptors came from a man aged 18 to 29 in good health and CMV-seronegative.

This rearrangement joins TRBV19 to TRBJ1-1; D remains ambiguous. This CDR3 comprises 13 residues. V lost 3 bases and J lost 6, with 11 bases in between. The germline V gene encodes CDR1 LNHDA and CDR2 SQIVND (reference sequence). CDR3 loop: CASSIEVVSEAFF. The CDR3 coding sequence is TGTGCCAGTAGTATCGAGGTAGTATCTGAAGCTTTCTTT.

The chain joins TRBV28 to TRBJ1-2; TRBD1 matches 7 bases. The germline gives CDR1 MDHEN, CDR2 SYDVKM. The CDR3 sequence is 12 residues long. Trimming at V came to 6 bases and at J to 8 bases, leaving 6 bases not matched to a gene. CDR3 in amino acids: CASRPDRDGYTF. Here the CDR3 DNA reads TGTGCCAGCAGACCAGACAGGGACGGCTACACCTTC.

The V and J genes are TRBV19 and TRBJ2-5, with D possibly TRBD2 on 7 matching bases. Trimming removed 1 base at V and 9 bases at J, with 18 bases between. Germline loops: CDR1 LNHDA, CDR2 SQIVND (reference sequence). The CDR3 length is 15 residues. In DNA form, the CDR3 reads TGTGCCAGTAGTATAGGGGGGGGGCCGGCGGGCGCCCAGTACTTC. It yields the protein CASSIGGGPAGAQYF.

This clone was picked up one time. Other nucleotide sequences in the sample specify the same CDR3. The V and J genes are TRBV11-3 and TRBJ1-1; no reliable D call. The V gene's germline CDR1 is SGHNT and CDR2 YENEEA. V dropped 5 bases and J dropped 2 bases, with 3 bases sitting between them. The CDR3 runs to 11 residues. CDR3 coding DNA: TGTGCCAGCAGCGTAAACACTGAAGCTTTCTTT. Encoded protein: CASSVNTEAFF.

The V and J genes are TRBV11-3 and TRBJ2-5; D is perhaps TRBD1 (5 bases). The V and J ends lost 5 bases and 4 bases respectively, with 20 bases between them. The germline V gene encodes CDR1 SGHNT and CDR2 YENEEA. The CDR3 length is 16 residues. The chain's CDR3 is CASSPVGPYDRETQYF. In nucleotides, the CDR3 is TGTGCCAGCAGCCCAGTGGGGCCGTATGACCGAGAGACCCAGTACTTC.

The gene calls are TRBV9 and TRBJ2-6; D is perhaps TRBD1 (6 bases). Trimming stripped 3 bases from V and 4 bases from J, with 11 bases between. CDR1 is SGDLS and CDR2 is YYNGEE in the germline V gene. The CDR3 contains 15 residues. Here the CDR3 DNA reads TGTGCCAGCAGCGATCAGGGGACCGGGGCCAACGTCCTGACTTTC. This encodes CASSDQGTGANVLTF.

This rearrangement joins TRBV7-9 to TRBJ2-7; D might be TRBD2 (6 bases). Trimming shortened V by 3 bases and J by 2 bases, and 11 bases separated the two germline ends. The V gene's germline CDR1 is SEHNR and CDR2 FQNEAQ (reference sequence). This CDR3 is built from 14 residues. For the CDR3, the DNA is TGTGCCAGCAGCTTTGGGGGAGGCCCCTACGAGCAGTACTTC. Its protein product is CASSFGGGPYEQYF.

CDR3 protein: CASQRSSGGIYNEQFF. CDR3 DNA sequence: TGTGCCAGCCAGAGGTCTAGCGGGGGAATCTACAATGAGCAGTTCTTC. This sequence joins TRBV19 and TRBJ2-1, with 10 bases lining up with TRBD2. The J segment lost 3 bases and the V segment lost 9 bases, leaving 11 bases of the junction unmatched. This CDR3 has 16 residues. The germline gives CDR1 LNHDA, CDR2 SQIVND (reference sequence).

The CDR3 spells CATSRVGLGGFNEQFF. CDR3 bases: TGTGCCACCAGCAGAGTGGGTTTAGGAGGGTTCAATGAGCAGTTCTTC. The rearrangement uses TRBV15 and TRBJ2-1; a weak D match, TRBD2 (6 bases). Germline loops: CDR1 LNHNV, CDR2 YYDKDF (reference sequence). The CDR3 is 16 residues long. Deletions cut 1 base from V and 6 bases from J, with 16 bases between.

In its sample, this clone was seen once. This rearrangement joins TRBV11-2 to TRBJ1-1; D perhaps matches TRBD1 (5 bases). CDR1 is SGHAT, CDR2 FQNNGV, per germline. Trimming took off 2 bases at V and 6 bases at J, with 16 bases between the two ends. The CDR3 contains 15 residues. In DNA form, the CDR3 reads TGTGCCAGCAGCTTAATCCTTGGGGGGTTTGCTGAAGCTTTCTTT. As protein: CASSLILGGFAEAFF.

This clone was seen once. The CDR3 DNA reads as TGTGCCAGCAGCAGAAGCGGGACAGGGGGTCTCTTGGGAAACGAGCAGTACGTC. Protein sequence: CASSRSGTGGLLGNEQYV. V is TRBV21-1 and J is TRBJ2-7; no check of the table's D call, TRBD1, against the DNA was made. TRBV21-1 is described as a pseudogene. The CDR3 runs 18 residues.

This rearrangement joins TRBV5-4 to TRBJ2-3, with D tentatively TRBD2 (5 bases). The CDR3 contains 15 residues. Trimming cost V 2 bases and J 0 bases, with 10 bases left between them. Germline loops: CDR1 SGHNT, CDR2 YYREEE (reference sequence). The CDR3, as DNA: TGTGCCAGCAGCTTAGATGGAGGTAGCACAGATACGCAGTATTTT. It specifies CASSLDGGSTDTQYF.

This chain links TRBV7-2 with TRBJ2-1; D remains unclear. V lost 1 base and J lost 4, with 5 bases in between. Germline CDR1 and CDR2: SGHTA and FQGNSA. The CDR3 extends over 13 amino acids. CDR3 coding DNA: TGTGCCAGCAGCTTAGGGCAGTACAATGAGCAGTTCTTC. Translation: CASSLGQYNEQFF.

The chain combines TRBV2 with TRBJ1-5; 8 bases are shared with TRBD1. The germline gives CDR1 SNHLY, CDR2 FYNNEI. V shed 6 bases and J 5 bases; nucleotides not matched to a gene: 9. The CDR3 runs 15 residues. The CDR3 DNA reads TGTGCCAGCAGACGGGGACAGGTCATGGATCAGCCCCAGCATTTT. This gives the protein CASRRGQVMDQPQHF.

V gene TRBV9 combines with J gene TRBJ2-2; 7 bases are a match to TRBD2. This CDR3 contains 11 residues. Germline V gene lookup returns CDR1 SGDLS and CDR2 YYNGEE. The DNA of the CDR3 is TGTGCAGCAGCGGGGACCGGGGAGCTGTTTTTT. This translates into CAAAGTGELFF.

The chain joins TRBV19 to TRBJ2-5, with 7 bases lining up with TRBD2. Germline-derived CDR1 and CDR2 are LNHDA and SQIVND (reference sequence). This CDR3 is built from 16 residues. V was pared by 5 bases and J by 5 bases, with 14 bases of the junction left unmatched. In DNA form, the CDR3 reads TGTGCCAGTAGTGCGCGGGACTACGGACCATTCGAGACCCAGTACTTC. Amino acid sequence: CASSARDYGPFETQYF. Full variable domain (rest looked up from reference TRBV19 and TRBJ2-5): DGGITQSPKYLFRKEGQNVTLSCEQNLNHDAMYWYRQDPGQGLRLIYYSQIVNDFQKGDIAEGYSVSREKKESFPLTVTSAQKNPTAFYLCASSARDYGPFETQYFGPGTRLLVL.

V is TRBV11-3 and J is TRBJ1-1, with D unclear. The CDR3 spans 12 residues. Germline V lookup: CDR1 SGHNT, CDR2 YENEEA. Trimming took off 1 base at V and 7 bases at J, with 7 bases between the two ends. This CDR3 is CASSLVRSEAFF. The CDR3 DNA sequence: TGTGCCAGCAGCTTAGTACGGAGTGAAGCTTTCTTT.

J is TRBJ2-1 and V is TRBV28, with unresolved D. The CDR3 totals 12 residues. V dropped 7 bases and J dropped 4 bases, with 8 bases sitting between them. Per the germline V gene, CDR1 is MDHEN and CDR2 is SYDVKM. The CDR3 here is CASTKEYNEQFF. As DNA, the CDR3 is TGTGCCAGCACTAAGGAGTACAATGAGCAGTTCTTC.

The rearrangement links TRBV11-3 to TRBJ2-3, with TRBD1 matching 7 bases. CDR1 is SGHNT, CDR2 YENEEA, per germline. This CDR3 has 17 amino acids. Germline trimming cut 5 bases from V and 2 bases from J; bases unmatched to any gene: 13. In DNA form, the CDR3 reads TGTGCCAGCAGCAAGAACCCCCGGGACAGTCCCACAGATACGCAGTATTTT. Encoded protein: CASSKNPRDSPTDTQYF.

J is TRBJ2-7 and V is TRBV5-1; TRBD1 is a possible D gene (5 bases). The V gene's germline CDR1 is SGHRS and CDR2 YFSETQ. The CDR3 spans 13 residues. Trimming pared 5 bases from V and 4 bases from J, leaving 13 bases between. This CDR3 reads CASRSQDKYEQYF. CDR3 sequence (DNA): TGCGCCAGCAGGTCCCAGGACAAGTACGAGCAGTACTTC.

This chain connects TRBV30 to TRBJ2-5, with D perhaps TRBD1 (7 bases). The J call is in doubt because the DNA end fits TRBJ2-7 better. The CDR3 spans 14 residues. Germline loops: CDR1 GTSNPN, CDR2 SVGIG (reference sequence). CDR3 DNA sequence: TGTGCCTGGAGTCCAGGGGGGAGCCCCTACGAGCAGTACTTC. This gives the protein CAWSPGGSPYEQYF.

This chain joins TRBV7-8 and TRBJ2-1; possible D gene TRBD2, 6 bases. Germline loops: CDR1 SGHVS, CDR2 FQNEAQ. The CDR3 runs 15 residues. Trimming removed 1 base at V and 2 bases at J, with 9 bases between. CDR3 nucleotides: TGTGCCAGCAGCTTAGATGAGCGGGCCTACAATGAGCAGTTCTTC. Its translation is CASSLDERAYNEQFF.

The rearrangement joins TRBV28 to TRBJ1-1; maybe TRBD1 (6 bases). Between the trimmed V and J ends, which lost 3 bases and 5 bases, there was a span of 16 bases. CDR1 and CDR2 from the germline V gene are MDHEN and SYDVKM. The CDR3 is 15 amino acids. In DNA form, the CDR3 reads TGTGCCAGCAGTTTGACAGGCCAGCCGGTTACTGAAGCTTTCTTT. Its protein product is CASSLTGQPVTEAFF.

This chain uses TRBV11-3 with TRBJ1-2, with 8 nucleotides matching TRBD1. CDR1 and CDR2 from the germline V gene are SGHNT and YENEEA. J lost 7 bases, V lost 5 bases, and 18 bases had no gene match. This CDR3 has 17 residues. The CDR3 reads CASSVSDRQGRESGYTF. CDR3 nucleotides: TGTGCCAGCAGCGTATCCGACCGACAGGGGAGGGAGAGTGGCTACACCTTC.

The CDR3: CASRLPGTYEQYF. CDR3 bases: TGTGCCAGCAGATTACCAGGGACCTACGAGCAGTACTTC. The chain carries TRBV7-2 and TRBJ2-7; tentative D call: TRBD1 (5 bases). The CDR3 extends over 13 amino acids. Germline lookup yields CDR1 SGHTA and CDR2 FQGNSA. V lost 6 bases and J 2 bases, leaving 11 bases between the germline ends.

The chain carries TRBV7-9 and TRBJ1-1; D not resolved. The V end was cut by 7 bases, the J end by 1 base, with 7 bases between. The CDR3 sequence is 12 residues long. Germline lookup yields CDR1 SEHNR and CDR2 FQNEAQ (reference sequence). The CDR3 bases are TGTGCCAGCAACTCGGGGAACACTGAAGCTTTCTTT. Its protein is CASNSGNTEAFF.

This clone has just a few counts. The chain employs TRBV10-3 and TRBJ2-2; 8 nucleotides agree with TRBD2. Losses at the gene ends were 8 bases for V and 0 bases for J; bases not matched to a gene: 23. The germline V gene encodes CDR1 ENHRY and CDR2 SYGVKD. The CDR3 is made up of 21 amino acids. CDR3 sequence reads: CAIGEVIQGLALLPNTGELFF. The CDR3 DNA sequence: TGTGCCATCGGAGAGGTAATCCAAGGACTAGCTCTTCTCCCGAACACCGGGGAGCTGTTTTTT.

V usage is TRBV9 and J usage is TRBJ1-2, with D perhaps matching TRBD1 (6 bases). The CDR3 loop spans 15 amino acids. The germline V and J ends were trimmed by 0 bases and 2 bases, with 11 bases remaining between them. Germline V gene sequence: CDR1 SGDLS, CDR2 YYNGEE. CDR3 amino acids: CASSVEVGQNYGYTF. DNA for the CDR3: TGTGCCAGCAGCGTAGAAGTTGGACAGAACTATGGCTACACCTTC.